This TCR beta chain was found in a study of tissue T cells after allogeneic stem cell transplantation. Enrolled prospectively were adult allogeneic hematopoietic cell transplant recipients whose graft-versus-host disease was steroid-refractory. V was shortened by 1 base and J by 1 base, with 8 bases between the two germline ends. The CDR3 has 14 residues. Germline values: CDR1 SGHKS, CDR2 YYEKEE (reference sequence). The method was immunoSEQ multiplex PCR; TCRdb's version includes in-frame clones alone and lacks a portion of them. The profile shows 4,000 or so clones, just under 80% of them singletons. This clone is termed medium-sized.

The chain combines TRBV5-5 with TRBJ1-2; D not resolved. Sequenced material: esophageal tissue, taken at autopsy. The source of this sequence is a male patient older than 55 with steroid-refractory graft-versus-host disease after an allogeneic stem cell transplant. These T cells may partly come from the graft donor. The CDR3 sequence: CASSLSSVNYGYTF. CDR3 nucleotides: TGTGCCAGCAGCTTGTCTTCGGTTAACTATGGCTACACCTTC.